This entry lists 20 T cell receptor beta chains sequenced from one sample in a study of blood T cell repertoires in COVID-19. Here immunoSEQ multiplex PCR was the method, and the copy in TCRdb shows in-frame clones only, minus some. The sample lists approximately 350,000 clones, 80% to 90% occurring once. The sample consisted of peripheral blood. The receptors were gathered from a woman aged 55 to 70 with COVID-19, enrolled during active disease.

The genes are TRBV7-8 and TRBJ1-5; 8 bases map to TRBD1. CDR1 is SGHVS, CDR2 FQNEAQ, per germline. The CDR3 is 16 amino acids. Trimming at V came to 3 bases and at J to 9 bases, leaving 13 bases not matched to a gene. CDR3 in DNA: TGTGCCAGCAGCTTTCTACCCGGACAGGGTGATGTGCCCCAGCATTTT. It codes for CASSFLPGQGDVPQHF.

The genes are TRBV10-3 and TRBJ1-4; 8 positions agree with TRBD1. The V and J ends lost 2 bases and 3 bases, in that order; junction bases with no gene match: 5. Germline V gene data show CDR1 as ENHRY and CDR2 as SYGVKD. The CDR3 covers 16 residues. CDR3 region: CAISEGQGVPNEKLFF. CDR3 bases: TGTGCCATCAGTGAGGGACAGGGAGTACCTAATGAAAAACTGTTTTTT.

The rearrangement joins TRBV4-3 to TRBJ2-1; the match to TRBD2 covers 7 bases. Looked up from germline, CDR1 is LGHNA and CDR2 is YSLEER. V gave up 2 bases and J gave up 1 base; unmatched junction bases: 14. This CDR3 contains 19 residues. CDR3 coding DNA: TGCGCCAGCAGCCAAACAAACCCTAGATGGGGGGGGTCCTACAATGAGCAGTTCTTC. Amino acid sequence: CASSQTNPRWGGSYNEQFF.

In its sample, this clone was seen once. J is TRBJ1-1 and V is TRBV5-1, with D perhaps TRBD1 (6 bases). This CDR3 spans 15 amino acids. The germline V gene has CDR1 SGHRS and CDR2 YFSETQ. V was clipped by 4 bases and J by 3 bases, with 16 bases between them. The CDR3 DNA reads TGCGCCAGCAGCCCTACCCAGGGGCCTTACACTGAAGCTTTCTTT. Translation gives CASSPTQGPYTEAFF.

On this clone itself: An end of the junction differs from the germline gene, which may be a read error. This chain joins TRBV7-2 and TRBJ2-7; D possibly corresponds to TRBD2 (6 bases). Germline V lookup: CDR1 SGHTA, CDR2 FQGNSA. The CDR3 runs to 12 residues. CDR3 coding DNA: TGTGCCAGCAGCTACCCGACCGGGACTGCCAGCTTC. Translation: CASSYPTGTASF.

The gene calls are TRBV11-2 and TRBJ2-7; 10 bases match TRBD1. Germline lookup yields CDR1 SGHAT and CDR2 FQNNGV. The V and J ends lost 4 bases and 4 bases, in that order; junction bases with no gene match: 1. The CDR3 loop spans 13 amino acids. CDR3 protein: CASSSDRGYEQYF. The CDR3 nucleotides read TGTGCCAGCAGCTCGGACAGGGGGTACGAGCAGTACTTC.

The chain links TRBV13 to TRBJ2-1; D remains unclear. Germline-derived CDR1 and CDR2 are PRHDT and FYEKMQ (reference sequence). The CDR3 covers 13 residues. Trimming took 6 bases from V and 3 from J, leaving 9 bases between them. CDR3 amino acids: CASRPDNYNEQFF. The CDR3 DNA sequence: TGTGCCAGCAGACCAGACAACTACAATGAGCAGTTCTTC.

The gene calls are TRBV5-1 and TRBJ2-7, with 8 bases that match TRBD1. The CDR3 runs to 15 residues. Germline CDR1 reads SGHRS; CDR2 reads YFSETQ. The trim removed 3 bases at V and 4 bases at J, leaving 9 bases unmatched. In DNA form, the CDR3 reads TGCGCCAGCAGCTCATGGACAGGGAAAGGGTACGAGCAGTACTTC. Its protein is CASSSWTGKGYEQYF.

The chain is built from TRBV7-9 and TRBJ1-1; D is ambiguous. The CDR3 spans 10 residues. In germline, CDR1 is SEHNR, CDR2 FQNEAQ (reference sequence). V gave up 10 bases and J gave up 2 bases, with 5 bases separating them. The CDR3 loop reads CANSNTEAFF. Here the CDR3 DNA reads TGTGCCAATTCAAACACTGAAGCTTTCTTT.

This chain links TRBV27 with TRBJ2-3, with 8 bases aligning to TRBD2. Germline loops: CDR1 MNHEY, CDR2 SMNVEV (reference sequence). The CDR3 totals 16 residues. V shed 5 bases and J 2 bases; nucleotides not matched to a gene: 9. The CDR3 loop reads CASSEAAGEFTDTQYF. Here the CDR3 DNA reads TGTGCCAGCAGTGAGGCAGCGGGGGAGTTCACAGATACGCAGTATTTT.

V gene TRBV19 combines with J gene TRBJ1-1, with TRBD1 matching 11 bases. CDR3 length: 14 residues. V shed 7 bases and J 4 bases; nucleotides not matched to a gene: 5. Germline V lookup: CDR1 LNHDA, CDR2 SQIVND (reference sequence). CDR3 region: CASIGQGASTEAFF. The CDR3 bases are TGTGCCAGTATCGGACAGGGGGCGAGCACTGAAGCTTTCTTT.

This chain joins TRBV6-5 and TRBJ2-4; 8 nucleotides agree with TRBD2. The CDR3 runs 14 residues. Germline CDR1 reads MNHEY; CDR2 reads SVGAGI. V lost 8 bases to trimming and J lost 4 bases; unmatched junction nucleotides: 7. This chain's CDR3 is CASGAASGKNIQYF. The CDR3 DNA reads TGTGCCAGCGGGGCGGCTAGCGGGAAAAACATTCAGTACTTC.

This chain joins TRBV6-5 and TRBJ1-6; D is undetermined. This CDR3 is 14 amino acids long. CDR1 and CDR2 from the germline V gene are MNHEY and SVGAGI. Deletions cut 2 bases from V and 5 bases from J, with 7 bases between. The CDR3 here is CASSYQLNNSPLHF. Written as DNA, the CDR3 is TGTGCCAGCAGTTACCAGTTGAATAATTCACCCCTCCACTTT.

The chain employs TRBV27 and TRBJ2-5; D call uncertain. The CDR3 loop spans 13 amino acids. CDR1 and CDR2 (germline): MNHEY, SMNVEV (reference sequence). V was shortened by 6 bases and J by 4 bases, with 12 bases between the two germline ends. The CDR3 region is CASRPTPGETQYF. CDR3 coding DNA: TGTGCCAGCAGACCCACTCCCGGAGAGACCCAGTACTTC.

The rearrangement uses TRBV7-2 and TRBJ1-4; D is undetermined. From germline, CDR1 is SGHTA and CDR2 FQGNSA. The V and J ends lost 4 bases and 0 bases respectively, with 9 bases between them. The CDR3 contains 15 residues. The CDR3 DNA is TGTGCCAGCAGCTATTCAGATGCAACTAATGAAAAACTGTTTTTT. Protein: CASSYSDATNEKLFF.

This clone came up a few times. The rearrangement links TRBV5-4 to TRBJ2-2, with 8 bases that match TRBD2. The ends lost 1 base at V and 3 bases at J; junction bases unmatched: 2. The CDR3 contains 15 residues. Per germline, CDR1 SGHNT and CDR2 YYREEE (reference sequence). The CDR3: CASSLRAGDTGELFF. The CDR3 nucleotides are TGTGCCAGCAGCTTGAGAGCGGGGGACACCGGGGAGCTGTTTTTT.

The V and J genes are TRBV7-9 and TRBJ2-3, with a weak D call TRBD1 (6 bases). The germline V gene encodes CDR1 SEHNR and CDR2 FQNEAQ (reference sequence). V was shortened by 5 bases and J by 7 bases, with 19 bases between the two germline ends. This CDR3 region has 15 residues. The CDR3 nucleotides read TGTGCCAGCAGCCCGCCGGGGTTAGGGGGAAATACGCAGTATTTT. Protein sequence: CASSPPGLGGNTQYF.

Notes on this clone: The sample has other DNA sequences that encode this CDR3 too. The V and J genes are TRBV7-9 and TRBJ2-1; no definite D call. The V end was cut by 6 bases, the J end by 0 bases, with 9 bases between. CDR1 and CDR2 from the germline V gene are SEHNR and FQNEAQ (reference sequence). The CDR3 is 14 amino acids. Here the CDR3 DNA reads TGTGCCAGCAGTTTGAAGAGCTCCTACAATGAGCAGTTCTTC. Amino acid sequence: CASSLKSSYNEQFF.

The chain has TRBV6-2 or TRBV6-3 and TRBJ2-7; 9 positions match TRBD1. There are 16 residues in the CDR3. Trimming took 2 bases from V and 0 from J; bases not matched to a gene: 5. The germline gives CDR1 MNHEY, CDR2 SVGEGT. CDR3 amino acids: CASSYISTGGSYEQYF. DNA of the CDR3: TGTGCCAGCAGTTACATTTCGACAGGGGGCTCCTACGAGCAGTACTTC.

The V and J genes are TRBV19 and TRBJ1-2; weak D call: TRBD1 (5 bases). The germline V and J ends were trimmed by 0 bases and 3 bases, with 14 bases remaining between them. From germline, CDR1 is LNHDA and CDR2 SQIVND (reference sequence). The CDR3 covers 16 residues. CDR3 sequence (DNA): TGTGCCAGTAGTATAGATCGGTGGCAGGGTCACTATGGCTACACCTTC. Translation: CASSIDRWQGHYGYTF.